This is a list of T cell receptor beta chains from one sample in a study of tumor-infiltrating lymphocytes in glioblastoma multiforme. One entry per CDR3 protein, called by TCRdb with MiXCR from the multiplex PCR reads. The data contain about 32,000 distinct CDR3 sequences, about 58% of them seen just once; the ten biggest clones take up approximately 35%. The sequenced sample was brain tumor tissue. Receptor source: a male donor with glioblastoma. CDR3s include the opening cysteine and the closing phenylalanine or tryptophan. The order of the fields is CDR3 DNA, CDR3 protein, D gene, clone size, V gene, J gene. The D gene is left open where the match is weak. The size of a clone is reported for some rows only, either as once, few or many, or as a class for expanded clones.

TGTGCCAGCAGCTCATGGACAGGGCTGGGAAATGAGCAGTTCTTC,CASSSWTGLGNEQFF,TRBD1,.,TRBV7-9,TRBJ2-1
TGTGCCAGCAGTGAAGTCTTGTCAGCGGGGGTCTACAAGCAGTACTTC,CASSEVLSAGVYKQYF,TRBD2,.,TRBV6-1,TRBJ2-7
TGCAGCTATGTTCGGGGGCAGGGCGGGGAGCTGTTTTTT,CSYVRGQGGELFF,.,many,TRBV29-1,TRBJ2-2
TGTGCCAGCAGCTCATATCCTAGCGGGATCTATGAGCAGTTCTTC,CASSSYPSGIYEQFF,TRBD2,.,TRBV7-2,TRBJ2-1
TGCAGTACTAGAGTGTCCGCGGGCGAGCAGTACTTC,CSTRVSAGEQYF,.,.,TRBV20-1,TRBJ2-7
TGCGCCAGCAGCCAACAGGGTGGCCGTACCGGGGAGCTGTCTTTT,CASSQQGGRTGELSF,.,.,TRBV12-3/TRBV12-4,TRBJ2-2
TGCAGTGCCCGACTAGCGGGAGAAATCGAGCAGTACTTC,CSARLAGEIEQYF,TRBD2,.,TRBV20-1,TRBJ2-7
TGCAGCGCCCGACATGGCGACAGGGCTGAAGCTTTCTTT,CSARHGDRAEAFF,TRBD1,.,TRBV29-1,TRBJ1-1
TGTGCCAGCAGTTCAATGGGACACCCGGAAGCTTTCTTT,CASSSMGHPEAFF,.,many,TRBV12-3/TRBV12-4,TRBJ1-1
TGTGCCAGCAGCCAACACGCGGGGGCATGCAATGAGCAGTTCTTC,CASSQHAGACNEQFF,.,.,TRBV4-2,TRBJ2-1
TGCAGTGCTGGGAAGGGCAGCGGAAACTACAAGCAGTACTTC,CSAGKGSGNYKQYF,.,.,TRBV20-1,TRBJ2-7
TGTGCCAGCAGCTTCCGGGGCTCGACTCAAGAGACCCAGTACTTC,CASSFRGSTQETQYF,.,many,TRBV5-5,TRBJ2-5
TGTGCCACCACCCGACTAGCGGGTTTCACAGATAGGCAGTATTTT,CATTRLAGFTDRQYF,.,.,TRBV21-1,TRBJ2-3
TGCAGCGTTAGACAGGGGAACTACTACGAGCAGTACTTC,CSVRQGNYYEQYF,TRBD1,many,TRBV29-1,TRBJ2-7
TGTGCCAGCATCTTGCTGAGCGCCAACTACGAGCAATACTTC,CASILLSANYEQYF,.,.,TRBV5-6,TRBJ2-7
TGTGCCAGCTGTCGGGTAAGTGGCTACAATGAGCAGTTCTTC,CASCRVSGYNEQFF,.,many,TRBV6-1,TRBJ2-1
TGTGCCAGCAGTTACCCGGGGAGTAGCTTCGGAATCGAACTAAGCTCCTACAATGAGCAGCTCTTC,CASSYPGSSFGIELSSYNEQLF,.,.,TRBV6-2/TRBV6-3,TRBJ2-1
TGTGCCAGCAGCCTCGGTCGGGGCACAGATACGCAGTATTTT,CASSLGRGTDTQYF,.,.,TRBV11-1,TRBJ2-3
TGTGCCAGCAGTCCCCGGACACAGCTACCCTCTGGGGCCAACGTCCTGACTTTC,CASSPRTQLPSGANVLTF,.,many,TRBV12-3/TRBV12-4,TRBJ2-6
TGCAGCGTTGAAGAGGGGATAGGGGGCAAGGACACCTTC,CSVEEGIGGKDTF,TRBD1,.,TRBV29-1,TRBJ1-2
TGTGTTAGCAGCTTAGATATGGGGAATGAGGAGTTCTTC,CVSSLDMGNEEFF,.,.,TRBV11-2,TRBJ2-1
TGTGTCAGCAGTTACTCATCAGGGAGTGAGACCCAGTACTTC,CVSSYSSGSETQYF,.,.,TRBV6-5,TRBJ2-5
TGCAGTGCTAGTCGACCGGGACTAGCGGGAATGAATGAGCAGTTC,CSASRPGLAGMNEQF,TRBD2,few,TRBV20-1,TRBJ2-1
TGTGCCAACAGCTTAGAGAGGGGAGTCAGAGGCGAGCAGTACTTC,CANSLERGVRGEQYF,.,.,TRBV11-3,TRBJ2-7
TGTGCCAGTGGACAAGGTGGTGGGTATTGCTACACCTTC,CASGQGGGYCYTF,.,.,TRBV6-1,TRBJ1-2
TGCGCCAGCAGCCAGGACGGACAGGGGAATTCACCCCTCCACTTT,CASSQDGQGNSPLHF,TRBD1,few,TRBV4-1,TRBJ1-6
TGCGCCAGCAGACCCTTGGTAACAGGGGATCATCCCCAGCATTTT,CASRPLVTGDHPQHF,TRBD1,.,TRBV10-2,TRBJ1-5
TGTGCCAACAGTGTCGGGACCCGGAATCGCGATGAGCACTTCTTC,CANSVGTRNRDEHFF,.,.,TRBV6-1,TRBJ2-1
TGTGCCAGCAGTAATCCCTTCTACGAGCAGTACTTC,CASSNPFYEQYF,.,few,TRBV2,TRBJ2-7
TGCAGCGTTGATCTTAAGGACGACTATGGCTACACCTTC,CSVDLKDDYGYTF,.,medium-sized,TRBV29-1,TRBJ1-2
TGTGCCAGCAGCTTGGCGCCAGGGGGTGAAGCTTTCTTT,CASSLAPGGEAFF,TRBD1,.,TRBV5-4,TRBJ1-1
TGTGCCAGCAGCCACCCCCGGGGGCTCTCCTACGAGCAGTACTTC,CASSHPRGLSYEQYF,.,many,TRBV6-5,TRBJ2-7
TGTGCCAGCAGCTTAGCTGGGGCCTACAATGAGCAGTTCTTC,CASSLAGAYNEQFF,.,medium-sized,TRBV11-3,TRBJ2-1
TGTGCCAGCAGTTTGACGCCCAGGCAGCCCCAGCATTTT,CASSLTPRQPQHF,.,medium-sized,TRBV6-1,TRBJ1-5
TGCAGTGCTAGTCCGGGACAATGCTCTGGGGCCAACGTCCTGAGTTTC,CSASPGQCSGANVLSF,.,.,TRBV20-1,TRBJ2-6
TGCGCCAGCAGCCAAGAGCGGAAAAGAGTAGATACGCAGTATTTT,CASSQERKRVDTQYF,.,few,TRBV4-3,TRBJ2-3
TGTGCCAGCAGTGACGTCCCAAGGGATGAGCAGTCTTTC,CASSDVPRDEQSF,.,.,TRBV6-4,TRBJ2-1
TGTGCCATCAGTGAGACTGGGGAGGGCACTGAAGCTCTCTTT,CAISETGEGTEALF,.,.,TRBV10-3,TRBJ1-1
TGCAGTGCTAGTACGTCGGGGGACGCTAACTATGGCTACACCTTC,CSASTSGDANYGYTF,.,few,TRBV20-1,TRBJ1-2
TGCGCCAACAGCACCGGACTAGTATACAATGAGCAGTTCTTC,CANSTGLVYNEQFF,TRBD2,.,TRBV5-1,TRBJ2-1
TGTGCCAGCAGCTTTCCCGGGACTAGCGGATCCTATTGGTGGGAGCAGTACTTC,CASSFPGTSGSYWWEQYF,TRBD2,.,TRBV5-4,TRBJ2-7
TGTGCCAGCAGTGTGGGGACAGGGGTTAGCGAGCAGTACTTC,CASSVGTGVSEQYF,TRBD1,.,TRBV6-1,TRBJ2-7
TGTGCCAGCAGCAGGACAGCCCCAGGCACCCAGTACTTC,CASSRTAPGTQYF,.,many,TRBV14,TRBJ2-5